This T cell receptor beta chain comes out of a study of high-grade serous ovarian cancer treatment subgroups. Study overall: Each sample yielded on average approximately 7,700 unique TCR beta rearrangements from approximately 15,000 reads.

The CDR3 covers 13 residues. Trimming removed 3 bases at V and 2 bases at J, with 7 bases between. Germline CDR1 SGHVS, CDR2 FNYEAQ. Tumor samples were taken before definitive surgery or chemotherapy. There are a few counts of this clone. Measured with immunoSEQ multiplex PCR; TCRdb has only the in-frame clones, and not every one. Altogether about 4,400 clones are present, approximately 69% being singletons, with the ten largest covering around 11%. The chain has TRBV7-6 and TRBJ1-1, with D hard to call. Material for sequencing was tumor tissue. This sequence was found in a human donor with high-grade serous ovarian cancer. DNA for the CDR3: TGTGCCAGCAGCTTCTTACGAAACACTGAAGCTTTCTTT. Translating it yields CASSFLRNTEAFF.